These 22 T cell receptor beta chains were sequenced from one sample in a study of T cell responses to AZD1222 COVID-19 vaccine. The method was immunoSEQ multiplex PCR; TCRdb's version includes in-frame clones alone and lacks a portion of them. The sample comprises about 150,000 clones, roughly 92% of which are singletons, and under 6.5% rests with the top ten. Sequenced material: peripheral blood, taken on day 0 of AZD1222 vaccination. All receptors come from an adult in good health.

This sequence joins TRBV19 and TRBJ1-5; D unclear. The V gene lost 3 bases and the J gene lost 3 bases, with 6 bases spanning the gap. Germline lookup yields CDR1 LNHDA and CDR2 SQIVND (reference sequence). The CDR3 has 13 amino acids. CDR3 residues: CASSIVLNQPQHF. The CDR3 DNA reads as TGTGCCAGTAGTATCGTACTCAATCAGCCCCAGCATTTT.

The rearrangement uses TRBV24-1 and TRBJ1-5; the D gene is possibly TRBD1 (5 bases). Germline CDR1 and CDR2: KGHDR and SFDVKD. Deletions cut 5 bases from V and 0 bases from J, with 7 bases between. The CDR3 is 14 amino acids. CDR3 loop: CATSGRASNQPQHF. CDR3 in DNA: TGTGCCACCAGTGGCAGGGCTAGCAATCAGCCCCAGCATTTT.

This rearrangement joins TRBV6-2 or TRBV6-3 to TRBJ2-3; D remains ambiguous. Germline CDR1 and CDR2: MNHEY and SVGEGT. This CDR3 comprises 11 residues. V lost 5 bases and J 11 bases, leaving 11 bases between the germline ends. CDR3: CASSTLIEQYF. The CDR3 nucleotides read TGTGCCAGCAGTACCCTAATAGAGCAGTATTTT.

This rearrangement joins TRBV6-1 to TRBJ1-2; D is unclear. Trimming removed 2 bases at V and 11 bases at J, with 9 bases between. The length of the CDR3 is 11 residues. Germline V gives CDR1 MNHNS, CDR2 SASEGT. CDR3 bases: TGTGCCAGCAGTGAACAGATAGGGTACACCTTC. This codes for CASSEQIGYTF.

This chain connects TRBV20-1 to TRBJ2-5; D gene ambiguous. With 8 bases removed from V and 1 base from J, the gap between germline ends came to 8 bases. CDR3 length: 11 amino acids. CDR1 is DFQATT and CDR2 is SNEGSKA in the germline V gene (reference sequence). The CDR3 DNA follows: TGCAGTTACAGAATCCAAGAGACCCAGTACTTC. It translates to CSYRIQETQYF.

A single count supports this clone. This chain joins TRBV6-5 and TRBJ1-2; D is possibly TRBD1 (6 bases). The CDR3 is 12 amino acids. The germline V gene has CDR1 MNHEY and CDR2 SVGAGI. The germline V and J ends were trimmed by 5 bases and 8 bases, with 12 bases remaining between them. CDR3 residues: CASSRRGGGYTF. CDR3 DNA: TGTGCCAGCAGTCGCCGAGGGGGGGGCTACACCTTC.

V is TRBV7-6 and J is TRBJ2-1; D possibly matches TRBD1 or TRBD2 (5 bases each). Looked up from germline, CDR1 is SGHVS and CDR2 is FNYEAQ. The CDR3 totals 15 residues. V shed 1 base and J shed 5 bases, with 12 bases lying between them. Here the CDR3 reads CASSLGDPRHNEQFF. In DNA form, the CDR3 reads TGTGCCAGCAGCTTAGGGGACCCAAGGCACAATGAGCAGTTCTTC.

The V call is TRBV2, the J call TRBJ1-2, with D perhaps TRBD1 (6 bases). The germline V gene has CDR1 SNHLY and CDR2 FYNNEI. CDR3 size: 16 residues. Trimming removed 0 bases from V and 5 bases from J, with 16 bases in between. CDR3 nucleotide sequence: TGTGCCAGCAGTGAAGCGGGTTTGGGGGCCGGGTATGGCTACACCTTC. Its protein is CASSEAGLGAGYGYTF. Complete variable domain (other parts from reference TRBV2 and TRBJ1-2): EPEVTQTPSHQVTQMGQEVILRCVPISNHLYFYWYRQILGQKVEFLVSFYNNEISEKSEIFDDQFSVERPDGSNFTLKIRSTKLEDSAMYFCASSEAGLGAGYGYTFGSGTRLTVV.

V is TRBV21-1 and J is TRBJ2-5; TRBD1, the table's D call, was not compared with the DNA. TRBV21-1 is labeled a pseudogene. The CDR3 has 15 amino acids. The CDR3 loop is CASKERSAGQETQYF. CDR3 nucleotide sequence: TGTGCCAGCAAGGAACGTTCGGCAGGGCAAGAGACCCAGTACTTC.

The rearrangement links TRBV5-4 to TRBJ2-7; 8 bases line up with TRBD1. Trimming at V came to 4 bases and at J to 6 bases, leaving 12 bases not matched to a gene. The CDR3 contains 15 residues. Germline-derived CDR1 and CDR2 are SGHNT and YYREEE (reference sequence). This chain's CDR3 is CASSLGTGTWGEQYF. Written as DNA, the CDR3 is TGTGCCAGCAGCCTCGGGACAGGCACTTGGGGCGAGCAGTACTTC.

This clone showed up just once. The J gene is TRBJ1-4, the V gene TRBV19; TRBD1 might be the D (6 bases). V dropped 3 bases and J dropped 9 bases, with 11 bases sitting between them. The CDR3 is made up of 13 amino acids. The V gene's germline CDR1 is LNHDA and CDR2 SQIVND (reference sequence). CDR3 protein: CASSMGAGQKLFF. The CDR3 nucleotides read TGTGCCAGTAGTATGGGGGCAGGGCAAAAACTGTTTTTT.

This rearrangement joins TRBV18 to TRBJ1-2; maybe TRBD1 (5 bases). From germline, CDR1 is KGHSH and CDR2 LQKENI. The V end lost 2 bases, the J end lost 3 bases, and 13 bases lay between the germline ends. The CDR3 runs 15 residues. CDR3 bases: TGTGCCAGCTCACCAAGGCAGGGTTCCGACTATGGCTACACCTTC. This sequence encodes CASSPRQGSDYGYTF. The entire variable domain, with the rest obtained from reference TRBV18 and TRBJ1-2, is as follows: NAGVMQNPRHLVRRRGQEARLRCSPMKGHSHVYWYRQLPEEGLKFMVYLQKENIIDESGMPKERFSAEFPKEGPSILRIQQVVRGDSAAYFCASSPRQGSDYGYTFGSGTRLTVV.

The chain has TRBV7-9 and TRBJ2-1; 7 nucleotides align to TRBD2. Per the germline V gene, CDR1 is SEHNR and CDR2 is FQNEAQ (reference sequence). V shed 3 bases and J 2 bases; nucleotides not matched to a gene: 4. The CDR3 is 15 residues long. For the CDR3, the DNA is TGTGCCAGCAGCTTCGGGGGGAGCACCTACAATGAGCAGTTCTTC. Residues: CASSFGGSTYNEQFF.

CDR3 DNA sequence: TGTGCCAGTAGTATACGCGGCACAGACTACGAGCAGTACTTC. Translation gives CASSIRGTDYEQYF. The J gene is TRBJ2-7, the V gene TRBV19, with D unresolved. The CDR3 has 14 amino acids. Trimming left V 2 bases short and J 3 bases short, with 11 bases between. CDR1 and CDR2 (germline): LNHDA, SQIVND (reference sequence).

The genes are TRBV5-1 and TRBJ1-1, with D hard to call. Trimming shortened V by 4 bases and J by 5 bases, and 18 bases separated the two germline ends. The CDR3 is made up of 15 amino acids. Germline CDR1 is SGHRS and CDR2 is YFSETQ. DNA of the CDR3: TGCGCCAGCAGCACTCTACCGGGCCCTGGAACTGAAGCTTTCTTT. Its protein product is CASSTLPGPGTEAFF.

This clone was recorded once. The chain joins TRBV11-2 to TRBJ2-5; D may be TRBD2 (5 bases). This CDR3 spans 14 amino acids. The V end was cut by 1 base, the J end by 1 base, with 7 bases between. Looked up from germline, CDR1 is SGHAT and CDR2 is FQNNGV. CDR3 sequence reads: CASSLGLPQETQYF. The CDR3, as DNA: TGTGCCAGCAGCTTAGGACTACCCCAAGAGACCCAGTACTTC.

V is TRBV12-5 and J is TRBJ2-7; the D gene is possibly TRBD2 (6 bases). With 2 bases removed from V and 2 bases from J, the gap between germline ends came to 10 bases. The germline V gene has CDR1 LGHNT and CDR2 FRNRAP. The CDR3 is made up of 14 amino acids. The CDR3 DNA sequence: TGTGCTAGTGGTTTGCAGCGGGCCCCCTACGAGCAGTACTTC. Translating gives CASGLQRAPYEQYF.

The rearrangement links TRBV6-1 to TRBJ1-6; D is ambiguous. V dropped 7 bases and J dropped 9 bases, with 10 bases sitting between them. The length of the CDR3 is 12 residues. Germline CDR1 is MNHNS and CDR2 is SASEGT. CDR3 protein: CASKEEGSPLHF. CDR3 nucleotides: TGTGCCAGCAAAGAAGAGGGTTCACCCCTCCACTTT.

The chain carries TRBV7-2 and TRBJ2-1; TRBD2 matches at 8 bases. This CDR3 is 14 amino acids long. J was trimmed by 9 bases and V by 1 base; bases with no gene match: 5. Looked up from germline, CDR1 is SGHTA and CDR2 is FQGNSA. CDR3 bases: TGTGCCAGCAGCTTAGTTGGGACTAGGACTGAGCAGTTCTTC. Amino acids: CASSLVGTRTEQFF.

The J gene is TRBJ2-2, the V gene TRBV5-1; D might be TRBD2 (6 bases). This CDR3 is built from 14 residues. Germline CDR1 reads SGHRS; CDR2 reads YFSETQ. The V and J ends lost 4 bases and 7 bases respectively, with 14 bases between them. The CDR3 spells CASSQVSGGGELFF. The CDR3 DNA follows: TGCGCCAGCAGCCAGGTTAGCGGTGGCGGGGAGCTGTTTTTT.

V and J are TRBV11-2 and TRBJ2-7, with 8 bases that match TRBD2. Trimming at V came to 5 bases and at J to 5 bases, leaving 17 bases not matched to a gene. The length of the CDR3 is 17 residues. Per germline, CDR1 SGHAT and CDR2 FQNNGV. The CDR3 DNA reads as TGTGCCAGCAGCCATCCCCGGGGGGGCAGCGTCCCGGACGAGCAGTACTTC. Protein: CASSHPRGGSVPDEQYF.

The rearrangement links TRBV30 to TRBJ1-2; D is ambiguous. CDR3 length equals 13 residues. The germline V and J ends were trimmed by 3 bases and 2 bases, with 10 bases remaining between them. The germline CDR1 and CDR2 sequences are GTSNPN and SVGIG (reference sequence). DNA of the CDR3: TGTGCCTGGAGCGAGGACGGGAACTATGGCTACACCTTC. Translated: CAWSEDGNYGYTF.